The present TCR beta chain was sequenced within a study of vaccination effects on CD4 cells after COVID-19. Study overall: The participants, recipients of two vaccine doses, got either BNT162b2 or mRNA-1273. Study-level points and caveats: The study found that only 1 of 255 vaccine-induced clones from healthy vaccinees cross-reacted with common cold coronaviruses. A shortage of convalescent patients and an absence of early post-infection timepoints characterized the study.

CDR3 length: 16 residues. V gave up 5 bases and J gave up 3 bases; unmatched junction bases: 10. The V gene's germline CDR1 is SNHLY and CDR2 FYNNEI. This clone was counted a single time. The antigen is unknown. Repertoires were generated with immunoSEQ multiplex PCR, while TCRdb's copy carries only in-frame clones and drops some. The profile covers approximately 70,000 clones, with roughly 79% appearing a single time and about 3.2% taken by the ten largest. Peptide-pool stimulation followed by sequencing identified expanded antigen-specific CD4+ clonotypes in the ViraFEST assay. Having been cultured for 9 to 11 days, the cells underwent CD4+ T cell isolation. According to the study, vaccine recipients showed no prior SARS-CoV-2 infection and negative nucleocapsid antibodies. Each culture well received a few million PBMC. These cells were then cultured in IMDM with 7.5 to 10 IU/ml IL-2 and about 9.9 ug/ml peptides.

Source: CD4+ T cells from PBMCs cultured with HCoV-NL63 spike peptides, taken before COVID-19 vaccination. The origin of this receptor is a human donor who received a COVID-19 vaccine. J is TRBJ2-5 and V is TRBV2; TRBD2 matches 9 bases. The CDR3 spells CASSKISGGPEETQYF. DNA for the CDR3: TGTGCCAGCAGTAAAATTAGCGGGGGCCCCGAAGAGACCCAGTACTTC. Complete variable domain (other parts from reference TRBV2 and TRBJ2-5): EPEVTQTPSHQVTQMGQEVILRCVPISNHLYFYWYRQILGQKVEFLVSFYNNEISEKSEIFDDQFSVERPDGSNFTLKIRSTKLEDSAMYFCASSKISGGPEETQYFGPGTRLLVL.